The rows below give T cell receptor beta chains drawn from one sample of a study of T cells in Graves' hyperthyroidism and ophthalmopathy. One entry per CDR3 protein, called by TCRdb with MiXCR from the multiplex PCR reads. The sample lists 450,000 to 700,000 distinct CDR3 sequences, just over 45% occurring once. Sequences were obtained from peripheral blood or thyroid tissue (not recorded which). The source of these receptors is a woman under 30 with Graves' hyperthyroidism. Each CDR3 is given with its conserved first and last residue. Fields, in order: V gene, D gene, clone size, J gene, CDR3 protein, CDR3 DNA. D genes are given only for firm matches. Only some rows state a clone size, as once, few, many or a class for expanded clones.

TRBV9	TRBD1	many	TRBJ1-3	CASSTSTGGSGNTIYF	TGTGCCAGCAGCACTTCGACAGGGGGCTCTGGAAACACCATATATTTT
TRBV9	NA	NA	TRBJ1-2	CASSGGLGFNGYTF	TGTGCCAGCAGCGGGGGTTTGGGTTTTAATGGCTACACCTTC
TRBV6-1	TRBD2	NA	TRBJ2-7	CASSEESSGPYEQYF	TGTGCCAGCAGTGAAGAGTCTAGCGGGCCCTACGAGCAGTACTTC
TRBV9	TRBD1	many	TRBJ1-2	CASSDSGQGDHGYTF	TGTGCCAGCAGCGATTCGGGACAGGGGGATCATGGCTACACCTTC
TRBV6-5	NA	many	TRBJ2-5	CASSYSTEGSLETQYF	TGTGCCAGCAGTTACTCGACGGAGGGTAGTTTGGAGACCCAGTACTTC
TRBV7-9	NA	few	TRBJ2-3	CASSDAARGTDTQYF	TGTGCCAGCAGCGACGCCGCCCGGGGCACAGATACGCAGTATTTT
TRBV6-5	NA	many	TRBJ2-5	CASSYPGYQETQYF	TGTGCCAGCAGTTACCCCGGGTACCAAGAGACCCAGTACTTC
TRBV28	TRBD1	once	TRBJ1-1	CASITLRGTGGKTEAFF	TGTGCCAGCATAACATTACGGGGGACAGGGGGCAAGACTGAAGCTTTCTTT
TRBV13	TRBD1	NA	TRBJ1-5	CASSKTGGQNQPQHF	TGTGCCAGCAGCAAAACAGGGGGACAAAATCAGCCCCAGCATTTT
TRBV9	NA	NA	TRBJ2-7	CASRKGSTSSYEQYF	TGTGCCAGCAGAAAGGGTTCGACTAGCTCCTACGAGCAGTACTTC
TRBV29-1	TRBD1	NA	TRBJ1-1	CSVPGQGADFTEAFF	TGCAGCGTACCGGGACAGGGGGCGGATTTTACTGAAGCTTTCTTT
TRBV2	NA	NA	TRBJ1-1	CASSFWPGADTEAFF	TGTGCCAGCTCGTTCTGGCCAGGGGCGGACACTGAAGCTTTCTTT
TRBV18	TRBD1	few	TRBJ1-2	CASSPGTADGYTF	TGTGCCAGCTCGCCCGGGACAGCGGATGGCTACACCTTC
TRBV7-9	TRBD2	NA	TRBJ2-7	CASSSSREVYEQYF	TGTGCCAGCAGCTCAAGCCGGGAGGTCTACGAGCAGTACTTC
TRBV7-8	TRBD2	NA	TRBJ2-2	CASMLAGPGELFF	TGTGCCAGCATGCTAGCGGGCCCCGGGGAGCTGTTTTTT